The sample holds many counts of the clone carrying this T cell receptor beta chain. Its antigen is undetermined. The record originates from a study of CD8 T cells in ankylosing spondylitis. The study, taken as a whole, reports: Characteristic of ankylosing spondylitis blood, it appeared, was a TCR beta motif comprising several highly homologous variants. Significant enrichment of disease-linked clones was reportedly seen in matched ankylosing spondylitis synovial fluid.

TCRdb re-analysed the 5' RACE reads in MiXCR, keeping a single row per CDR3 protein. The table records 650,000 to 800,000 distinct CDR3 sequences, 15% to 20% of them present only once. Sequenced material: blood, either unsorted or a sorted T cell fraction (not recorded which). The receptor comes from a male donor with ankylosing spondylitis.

The CDR3 loop reads CSAIDTGAHPGYTF. DNA of the CDR3: TGCAGCGCCATAGATACAGGGGCCCATCCCGGCTACACCTTC. The gene calls are TRBV29-1 and TRBJ1-2; 7 positions match TRBD1. Trimming at V came to 7 bases and at J to 8 bases, leaving 16 bases not matched to a gene. The CDR3 runs to 14 residues. CDR1 is SQVTM and CDR2 is ANQGSEA in the germline V gene.